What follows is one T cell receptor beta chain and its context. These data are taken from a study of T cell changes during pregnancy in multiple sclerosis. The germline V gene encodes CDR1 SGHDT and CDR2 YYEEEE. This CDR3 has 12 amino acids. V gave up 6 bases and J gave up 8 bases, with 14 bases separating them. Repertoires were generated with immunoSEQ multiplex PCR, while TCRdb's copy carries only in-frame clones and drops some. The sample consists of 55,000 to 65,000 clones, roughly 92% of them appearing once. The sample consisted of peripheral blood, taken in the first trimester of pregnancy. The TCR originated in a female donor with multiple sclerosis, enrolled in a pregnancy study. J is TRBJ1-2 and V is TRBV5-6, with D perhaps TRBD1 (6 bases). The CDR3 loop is CASNFRGYGYTF. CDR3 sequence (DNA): TGTGCCAGCAACTTCAGGGGTTACGGCTACACCTTC.